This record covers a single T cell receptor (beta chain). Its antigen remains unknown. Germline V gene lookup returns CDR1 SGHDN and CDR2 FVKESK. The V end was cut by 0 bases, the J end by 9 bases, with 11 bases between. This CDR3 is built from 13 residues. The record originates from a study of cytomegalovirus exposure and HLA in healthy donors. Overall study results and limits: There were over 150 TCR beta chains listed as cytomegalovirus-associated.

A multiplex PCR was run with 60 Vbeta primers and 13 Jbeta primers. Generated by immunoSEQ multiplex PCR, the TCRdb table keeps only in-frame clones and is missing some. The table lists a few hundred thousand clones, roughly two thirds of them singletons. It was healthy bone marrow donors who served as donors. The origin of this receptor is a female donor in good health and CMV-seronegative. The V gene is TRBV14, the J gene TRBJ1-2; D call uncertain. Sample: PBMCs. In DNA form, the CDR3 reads TGTGCCAGCAGCCAAGAAGATGGGCAACGCTACACCTTC. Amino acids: CASSQEDGQRYTF.